A single sample gave rise to the 2 T cell receptor beta chains below, sequenced in a study of CD8+CD57+ T cells in acquired aplastic anemia. An expansion of CD8+CD57+ cells by flow cytometry had been shown in patients chosen for sequencing. Genomic DNA provided the template from which TCR beta VDJ and CDR3 profiles were obtained. One entry per CDR3 protein results from TCRdb running MiXCR on the reads. The table lists roughly 500,000 distinct CDR3 sequences, around a third of them singletons. Input material: sorted CD4+, CD8+, or CD8+CD57+ T cells (not recorded which) from PBMCs. Receptors originate from a human donor with aplastic anemia.

This chain uses TRBV19 with TRBJ2-5, with 7 nucleotides matching TRBD1. V lost 9 bases and J lost 1; bases outside the gene matches: 8. Germline CDR1 is LNHDA and CDR2 is SQIVND (reference sequence). The CDR3 is 14 amino acids. For the CDR3, the DNA is TGTGCCAGCAGCCTAGGACAGGTCCAAGAGACCCAGTACTTC. Protein sequence: CASSLGQVQETQYF.

The rearrangement uses TRBV5-1 and TRBJ2-1; maybe TRBD1 (6 bases). The germline CDR1 and CDR2 sequences are SGHRS and YFSETQ. CDR3 length: 15 residues. Trimming stripped 0 bases from V and 6 bases from J, with 13 bases between. For the CDR3, the DNA is TGCGCCAGCAGCTTGGTTCCAGGGGCGAGCAATGAGCAGTTCTTC. This encodes CASSLVPGASNEQFF.